This TCR beta chain was sequenced in a study of OX40 agonist ivuxolimab in advanced cancers. The method was immunoSEQ multiplex PCR; TCRdb's version includes in-frame clones alone and lacks a portion of them. Among tens of thousands of clones listed, around 90% were seen once. A remark on this clone: The antigen is unknown.

Germline V gene data show CDR1 as SGHTA and CDR2 as FQGTGA. The CDR3 extends over 16 amino acids. After removal of 2 bases from V and 4 bases from J, the junction contained 6 bases not matched to a gene. Overall study results and limits: Partial responders receiving 0.1-3.0 mg/kg showed among the lowest clonal expansion. Certain nonresponders additionally had low normalized T-cell clonal expansion.

The V and J genes are TRBV7-3 and TRBJ2-1, with 9 bases lining up with TRBD2. The sequence came from an adult with an advanced solid tumor such as melanoma, head and neck, liver or kidney cancer. The sequences come from CD4+ or CD8+ T cells sorted from blood, collected in a trial of the OX40 agonist ivuxolimab. The CDR3 DNA reads TGTGCCAGCAGCTTATCACCTAGCGGGGCTTACAATGAGCAGTTCTTC. This translates into CASSLSPSGAYNEQFF.